Described below is a single TCR beta chain sequence and its context. Per the original data handling: Scientists estimated how many nucleated cells there were by amplifying reference gene primers. Generated by immunoSEQ multiplex PCR, the TCRdb table keeps only in-frame clones and is missing some. Clonal size and the V and J genes are those of that table, whereas D and trimming came from the DNA. The table shows about 280,000 clones, with roughly 80% occurring only once. Germline CDR1 SGHTS, CDR2 YDEGEE. Between the trimmed V and J ends, which lost 4 bases and 14 bases, there was a span of 28 bases. The length of the CDR3 is 16 residues. This entry is derived from a study of blood T cell repertoires in COVID-19.

The chain is built from TRBV5-8 and TRBJ2-1; TRBD2 might be the D (6 bases). This TCR was sampled from a man aged 35-49 years who had been exposed to COVID-19. The sequencing sample was made of PBMCs or T cells enriched from blood (not recorded which). CDR3 protein: CASSRIAATDAHSEFF. DNA of the CDR3: TGTGCCAGCAGCAGAATAGCGGCAACCGATGCTCATTCGGAGTTCTTC. Full variable domain (remainder filled in from reference TRBV5-8 and TRBJ2-1): EAGVTQSPTHLIKTRGQQATLRCSPISGHTSVYWYQQALGLGLQFLLWYDEGEERNRGNFPPRFSGRQFPNYSSELNVNALELEDSALYLCASSRIAATDAHSEFFGPGTRLTVL.